What follows is one TCR beta chain and its context. These data come from a study of blood T cell repertoires in COVID-19. Generated by immunoSEQ multiplex PCR, the TCRdb table keeps only in-frame clones and is missing some. The repertoire holds about 140,000 clones, 88% seen once, with roughly 10% in the top ten. This CDR3 is built from 14 residues. The sample consisted of peripheral blood. The rearrangement links TRBV21-1 to TRBJ1-2. TRBV21-1 is a recognized pseudogene. The sequence came from a man between 45 and 60 years old with active or convalescent COVID-19. The CDR3 loop is CASSKAEGIYGYTF. CDR3 sequence (DNA): TGTGCCAGCAGCAAAGCGGAGGGGATCTATGGCTACACCTTC.